The T cell receptor beta chain described here comes from a study of T cell repertoires in cytomegalovirus infection. Study details: It can be stated that public TCR beta signatures indicated CMV infection as well as a matching HLA type.

This clonotype was counted ten times or more. Its antigen is undetermined. TCRdb itself ran the reads through MiXCR, one entry per CDR3 protein. The table lists around 250,000 distinct CDR3 sequences, approximately 17% of them singletons, with around half in the top ten. Study-level points and caveats: Clonotypes of TCR beta that were HLA-C-restricted and CMV-specific dominated the ex vivo response.

Germline-derived CDR1 and CDR2 are DFQATT and SNEGSKA (reference sequence). The CDR3 extends over 19 amino acids. V was pared by 3 bases and J by 2 bases, with 26 bases between. The clonotype comes from a human donor in good health (CMV status not recorded). Some clones in this sample may be carry-over from other donors' samples. The chain couples TRBV20-1 to TRBJ2-1, with D possibly TRBD1 on 8 matching bases. Sequencing was done on a sample of CD8+ T cells from PBMCs. The CDR3 sequence: CSASQPGQGGGRTYNEQFF. CDR3 DNA sequence: TGCAGTGCTAGTCAGCCAGGACAGGGAGGGGGGCGCACCTACAATGAGCAGTTCTTC.